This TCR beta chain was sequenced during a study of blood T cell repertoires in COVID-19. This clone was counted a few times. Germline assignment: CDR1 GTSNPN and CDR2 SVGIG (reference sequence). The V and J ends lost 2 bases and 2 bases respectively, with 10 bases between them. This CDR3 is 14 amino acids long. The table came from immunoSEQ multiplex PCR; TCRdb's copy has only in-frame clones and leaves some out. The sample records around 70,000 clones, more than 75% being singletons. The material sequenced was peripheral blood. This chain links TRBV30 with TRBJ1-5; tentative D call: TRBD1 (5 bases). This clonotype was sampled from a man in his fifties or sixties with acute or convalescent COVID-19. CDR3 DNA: TGTGCCTGGAGTTTCGGGGGTGGCAATCAGCCCCAGCATTTT. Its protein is CAWSFGGGNQPQHF.